This T cell receptor beta chain was found in a study of shared clonotypes between healthy human individuals. For the study at large: Three CD4 naive, three CD4 memory, two CD8 naive and one CD8 memory plate were used per donor.

Germline assignment: CDR1 SQVTM and CDR2 ANQGSEA. There are 11 residues in the CDR3. The V end was cut by 4 bases, the J end by 5 bases, with 7 bases between. Replicate sorted-subset PCRs were loaded with around 0.2 ug DNA, 30,000 or so T cell genomes. Study processing details: Junction-only sequences produced by ImmunoSEQ had no quality scores, so filtering differed. TCRdb keeps only in-frame clones here, not all; method: immunoSEQ multiplex PCR. For V, J and clone size, that table is used; D and trimming come from the DNA. The sample lists about 730,000 clones; 72% were seen once. Concerning this clone itself: What it binds is not known.

Findings and limits, study-wide: Memory subsets generally showed smaller estimated richness than naive subsets did.

This chain connects TRBV29-1 to TRBJ2-3; D is perhaps TRBD2 (6 bases). This receptor was taken from a woman in her twenties or thirties in good health. The material sequenced was memory CD4+ T cells sorted from blood. Documented subset: CD45RA-negative fraction. CDR3 loop: CSVGGVDTQYF. DNA for the CDR3: TGCAGCGTTGGGGGGGTAGATACGCAGTATTTT.